Below are 31 T cell receptor beta chains sequenced from a single sample in a study of blood T cell repertoires in COVID-19. Clones were read by immunoSEQ multiplex PCR, and TCRdb kept only the in-frame ones, dropping some. The table lists more than 400,000 clones, about 85% of them singletons. The specimen was PBMCs or T cells enriched from blood (not recorded which). The receptors stem from a woman aged 18 to 35 who had recovered from COVID-19.

The rearrangement joins TRBV28 to TRBJ1-5; D is possibly TRBD1 (6 bases). The CDR3 contains 12 residues. CDR1 is MDHEN, CDR2 SYDVKM, per germline. V was pared by 11 bases and J by 2 bases, with 10 bases between. The DNA of the CDR3 is TGTGCCGCGGGGGCTCGCAATCAGCCCCAGCATTTT. Residues: CAAGARNQPQHF.

On this clone: Other DNA sequences in the same sample also yield this CDR3. The V gene is TRBV7-3, the J gene TRBJ2-3; the match to TRBD2 covers 9 bases. Unmatched junction bases numbered 2, after V lost 2 bases and J lost 2 bases. CDR3 length: 15 residues. Germline CDR1 SGHTA, CDR2 FQGTGA. The CDR3 is CASSLAGGSTDTQYF. The CDR3 DNA sequence: TGTGCCAGCAGCTTAGCGGGGGGGTCCACAGATACGCAGTATTTT.

The chain has TRBV3-1 (or the pseudogene TRBV3-2) and TRBJ2-2; D gene ambiguous. The germline CDR1 and CDR2 sequences are LGHDT and YNNKEL (reference sequence). V was cut by 6 bases and J by 7 bases, with 6 bases left in between. This CDR3 is built from 11 residues. The DNA for the CDR3 is TGTGCCAGCAGTCAATACGGGGAGCTGTTTTTT. Translation gives CASSQYGELFF.

V gene TRBV27 combines with J gene TRBJ1-4, with 8 bases matching TRBD1. CDR3 length: 14 residues. Germline V gives CDR1 MNHEY, CDR2 SMNVEV (reference sequence). Germline trimming cut 6 bases from V and 8 bases from J; bases unmatched to any gene: 8. The CDR3 here is CASSRTGRGEKLFF. CDR3 DNA: TGTGCCAGCAGCCGGACAGGGAGAGGGGAAAAACTGTTTTTT. The full variable domain, with the rest looked up from reference TRBV27 and TRBJ1-4, is EAQVTQNPRYLITVTGKKLTVTCSQNMNHEYMSWYRQDPGLGLRQIYYSMNVEVTDKGDVPEGYKVSRKEKRNFPLILESPSPNQTSLYFCASSRTGRGEKLFFGSGTQLSVL.

The chain carries TRBV29-1 and TRBJ2-1; D unclear. Trimming cost V 2 bases and J 3 bases, with 5 bases left between them. The germline CDR1 and CDR2 sequences are SQVTM and ANQGSEA. This CDR3 is built from 12 residues. The chain's CDR3 is CSVERSYNEQFF. CDR3 nucleotide sequence: TGCAGCGTTGAAAGGAGCTACAATGAGCAGTTCTTC.

This clone was seen only a few times. The rearrangement joins TRBV3-1 (or the pseudogene TRBV3-2) to TRBJ1-2, with 10 bases identical to TRBD1. CDR3 size: 13 residues. Germline V gene data show CDR1 as LGHDT and CDR2 as YNNKEL (reference sequence). Unmatched junction bases numbered 2, after V lost 6 bases and J lost 4 bases. The CDR3 DNA reads TGTGCCAGCAGACGGACAGGGGGCTATGGCTACACCTTC. Residues: CASRRTGGYGYTF.

The rearrangement uses TRBV14 and TRBJ1-2; no definite D call. Trimming removed 2 bases from V and 5 bases from J, with 9 bases in between. In germline, CDR1 is SGHDN, CDR2 FVKESK. This CDR3 contains 13 residues. As DNA, the CDR3 is TGTGCCAGCAGCCAATTTATGAGTTATGGCTACACCTTC. Protein sequence: CASSQFMSYGYTF. Together with reference TRBV14 and TRBJ1-2, the CDR3 gives the full variable domain: EAGVTQFPSHSVIEKGQTVTLRCDPISGHDNLYWYRRVMGKEIKFLLHFVKESKQDESGMPNNRFLAERTGGTYSTLKVQPAELEDSGVYFCASSQFMSYGYTFGSGTRLTVV.

The chain joins TRBV4-1 to TRBJ1-1, with a tentative D call TRBD1 (5 bases). This CDR3 comprises 15 residues. V shed 2 bases and J shed 4 bases, with 14 bases lying between them. Per germline, CDR1 MGHRA and CDR2 YSYEKL. The CDR3 DNA reads as TGCGCCAGCAGCCAACGGGACTTGGACGGCACTGAAGCTTTCTTT. Protein product: CASSQRDLDGTEAFF.

The V call is TRBV29-1, the J call TRBJ1-1, with D unresolved. Trimming cost V 4 bases and J 5 bases, with 17 bases left between them. Germline V gene sequence: CDR1 SQVTM, CDR2 ANQGSEA. The CDR3 is 14 amino acids. In nucleotides, the CDR3 is TGCAGCGTTGGGGGTGGACTCCCGGAGACTGAAGCTTTCTTT. It is translated as CSVGGGLPETEAFF.

This clone was detected only a few times. The chain couples TRBV28 to TRBJ1-5; D gene unclear. Trimming stripped 5 bases from V and 0 bases from J, with 11 bases between. The germline gives CDR1 MDHEN, CDR2 SYDVKM. The CDR3 is 15 residues long. The CDR3 region has the DNA TGTGCCAGCAGTCCCGGAGCTTATAGCAATCAGCCCCAGCATTTT. It encodes CASSPGAYSNQPQHF. The full variable domain, rest sourced from reference TRBV28 and TRBJ1-5, is DVKVTQSSRYLVKRTGEKVFLECVQDMDHENMFWYRQDPGLGLRLIYFSYDVKMKEKGDIPEGYSVSREKKERFSLILESASTNQTSMYLCASSPGAYSNQPQHFGDGTRLSIL.

CDR3 sequence: CASGQGGSYEQYF. CDR3 nucleotides: TGTGCCAGCGGACAGGGGGGCTCCTACGAGCAGTACTTC. The rearrangement links TRBV28 to TRBJ2-7; 10 bases map to TRBD1. The CDR3 extends over 13 amino acids. CDR1 and CDR2 (germline): MDHEN, SYDVKM. V shed 8 bases, J shed 0 bases, and the junction held 1 base outside the gene matches. The variable domain in full, completed from reference TRBV28 and TRBJ2-7, reads DVKVTQSSRYLVKRTGEKVFLECVQDMDHENMFWYRQDPGLGLRLIYFSYDVKMKEKGDIPEGYSVSREKKERFSLILESASTNQTSMYLCASGQGGSYEQYFGPGTRLTVT.

The J gene is TRBJ2-5, the V gene TRBV28; 7 bases match TRBD2. Trimming removed 6 bases from V and 3 bases from J; junction bases left unmatched: 13. Germline assignment: CDR1 MDHEN and CDR2 SYDVKM. The CDR3 runs 16 residues. CDR3 nucleotides: TGTGCCAGCAGCCCGGCGGCCGGGGGGAAAAAAGAGACCCAGTACTTC. Amino acid sequence: CASSPAAGGKKETQYF.

The chain carries TRBV5-6 and TRBJ2-2; possibly TRBD1 for D (5 bases). The V gene's germline CDR1 is SGHDT and CDR2 YYEEEE. The CDR3 is 15 residues long. Trimming took 4 bases from V and 6 from J, leaving 16 bases between them. CDR3 sequence reads: CASSHSDSFPGELFF. CDR3 bases: TGTGCCAGCAGCCACTCCGACAGTTTTCCCGGGGAGCTGTTTTTT.

As to this clone: A read error may produce the germline difference seen at one junction end. J is TRBJ2-1 and V is TRBV11-2; 8 bases align to TRBD1. The CDR3 sequence is 14 residues long. From germline, CDR1 is SGHAT and CDR2 FQNNGV. CDR3 residues: CASSLDRGYNEQFF. Written as DNA, the CDR3 is TGTGCCAGCAGTTTAGACAGGGGTTACAATGAGCAGTTCTTC.

Concerning this clone itself: Additional DNA sequences in this sample encode the identical CDR3. The chain couples TRBV5-6 to TRBJ2-3; tentatively, D is TRBD2 (5 bases). From germline, CDR1 is SGHDT and CDR2 YYEEEE. V lost 4 bases, J lost 5 bases, and 5 bases lay in between. The CDR3 extends over 11 amino acids. This CDR3 is CASSRGDTQYF. The CDR3 region has the DNA TGTGCCAGCAGCCGGGGAGATACGCAGTATTTT.

The CDR3 region is CASSFLEREAFF. The CDR3 DNA reads as TGTGCCAGCAGCTTTCTGGAGCGAGAAGCTTTCTTT. The rearrangement joins TRBV5-5 to TRBJ1-1; D unclear. The CDR3 length is 12 residues. Trimming shortened V by 2 bases and J by 8 bases, and 10 bases separated the two germline ends. Germline V gene sequence: CDR1 SGHKS, CDR2 YYEKEE (reference sequence).

The chain carries TRBV7-8 and TRBJ2-5, with 10 positions matching TRBD1. The CDR3 loop spans 17 amino acids. Trimming removed 2 bases from V and 4 bases from J; junction bases left unmatched: 10. Germline CDR1 and CDR2: SGHVS and FQNEAQ. CDR3 nucleotides: TGTGCCAGCAGCTTACGGACTCCGGGACAGGGGTCAGAGACCCAGTACTTC. This gives the protein CASSLRTPGQGSETQYF.

This rearrangement joins TRBV6-1 to TRBJ2-3; TRBD2 is a possible D gene (5 bases). Germline V gene lookup returns CDR1 MNHNS and CDR2 SASEGT. The CDR3 has 13 amino acids. Between the trimmed V and J ends, which lost 3 bases and 6 bases, there was a span of 10 bases. The CDR3 DNA reads TGTGCCAGCAGTGAGGAGCGGATCGATACGCAGTATTTT. It is translated as CASSEERIDTQYF.

The V call is TRBV18, the J call TRBJ2-5, with D unclear. V was cut by 2 bases and J by 4 bases, with 5 bases left in between. Germline CDR1 reads KGHSH; CDR2 reads LQKENI. The CDR3 length is 12 residues. The CDR3 DNA sequence: TGTGCCAGCTCACCAGAGCGAGAGACCCAGTACTTC. Its translation: CASSPERETQYF.

The chain is built from TRBV12-3 or TRBV12-4 and TRBJ2-4; a possible D gene is TRBD1 (6 bases). This CDR3 has 13 amino acids. V lost 6 bases and J lost 6, with 12 bases in between. The CDR3 sequence is CASRPGQSNIQYF. CDR3 coding DNA: TGTGCCAGCAGACCTGGACAGTCAAACATTCAGTACTTC.

The chain has TRBV6-6 and TRBJ1-2; 9 nucleotides line up with TRBD1. After removal of 5 bases from V and 4 bases from J, the junction contained 11 bases not matched to a gene. The CDR3 length is 16 residues. The germline V gene encodes CDR1 MNHNY and CDR2 SVGAGI (reference sequence). The CDR3 region is CASSTPQGAGGYGYTF. CDR3 DNA sequence: TGTGCCAGCAGTACTCCACAGGGGGCGGGCGGCTATGGCTACACCTTC.

This clone appeared a single time. The V gene is TRBV4-1, the J gene TRBJ2-2; TRBD2 matches at 7 bases. The CDR3 runs to 15 residues. V lost 1 base to trimming and J lost 4 bases; unmatched junction nucleotides: 3. Germline V CDR1 and CDR2: MGHRA, YSYEKL. CDR3 sequence: CASSQVPGGTGELFF. CDR3 DNA sequence: TGCGCCAGCAGCCAAGTGCCGGGGGGCACCGGGGAGCTGTTTTTT.

The chain is built from TRBV15 and TRBJ2-1; D gene unclear. Germline loops: CDR1 LNHNV, CDR2 YYDKDF (reference sequence). The V end was cut by 5 bases, the J end by 5 bases, with 7 bases between. CDR3 size: 12 residues. The CDR3 DNA sequence: TGTGCCACCAGCCGGAGTGACAATGAGCAGTTCTTC. Amino acid sequence: CATSRSDNEQFF.

The gene calls are TRBV7-9 and TRBJ1-2; weak D call: TRBD1 (5 bases). This CDR3 spans 13 amino acids. Trimming took off 4 bases at V and 3 bases at J, with 9 bases between the two ends. Germline V CDR1 and CDR2: SEHNR, FQNEAQ (reference sequence). The CDR3 nucleotides read TGTGCCAGCAGCTCAGAGACAGACTATGGCTACACCTTC. As protein: CASSSETDYGYTF. The variable domain in full, completed from reference TRBV7-9 and TRBJ1-2, reads DTGVSQNPRHKITKRGQNVTFRCDPISEHNRLYWYRQTLGQGPEFLTYFQNEAQLEKSRLLSDRFSAERPKGSFSTLEIQRTEQGDSAMYLCASSSETDYGYTFGSGTRLTVV.

This sequence joins TRBV4-2 and TRBJ2-7, with 8 positions matching TRBD2. The germline V gene encodes CDR1 LGHNA and CDR2 YNFKEQ. Trimming took 1 base from V and 3 from J; bases not matched to a gene: 11. The CDR3 is 17 amino acids. The CDR3 DNA follows: TGTGCCAGCAGCCAAGCGGCACTAGCGGAAATAAACTACGAGCAGTACTTC. Residues: CASSQAALAEINYEQYF.

This clone has a single count. The genes are TRBV28 and TRBJ1-3; D remains ambiguous. Trimming left V 2 bases short and J 6 bases short, with 11 bases between. Germline V CDR1 and CDR2: MDHEN, SYDVKM. This CDR3 spans 14 amino acids. The CDR3 coding sequence is TGTGCCAGCAGTTTAGGAGTTCTTATAAACACCATATATTTT. This sequence encodes CASSLGVLINTIYF.

CDR3 in amino acids: CASSQETGSQPQHF. The CDR3 DNA reads as TGCGCCAGCAGCCAAGAAACAGGGAGTCAGCCCCAGCATTTT. The chain couples TRBV4-1 to TRBJ1-5; possibly TRBD1 for D (6 bases). Germline CDR1 MGHRA, CDR2 YSYEKL. The V and J ends lost 0 bases and 6 bases respectively, with 9 bases between them. The CDR3 runs to 14 residues.

This clone came up once. V and J are TRBV2 and TRBJ2-1; 9 bases agree with TRBD1. After removal of 7 bases from V and 9 bases from J, the junction contained 7 bases not matched to a gene. Germline V lookup: CDR1 SNHLY, CDR2 FYNNEI. The CDR3 covers 13 residues. The CDR3 loop is CASTRTGESEQFF. For the CDR3, the DNA is TGTGCCAGCACCCGGACAGGGGAAAGTGAGCAGTTCTTC. The full variable domain, rest sourced from reference TRBV2 and TRBJ2-1, is EPEVTQTPSHQVTQMGQEVILRCVPISNHLYFYWYRQILGQKVEFLVSFYNNEISEKSEIFDDQFSVERPDGSNFTLKIRSTKLEDSAMYFCASTRTGESEQFFGPGTRLTVL.

This clone occurred a few times. This may arise from a read error, as a much more abundant clone is one base away. Other DNA sequences of this sample code for an identical CDR3. The V call is TRBV5-1, the J call TRBJ2-7; tentatively, D is TRBD1 (6 bases). Trimming took off 0 bases at V and 6 bases at J, with 10 bases between the two ends. The CDR3 is 13 residues long. Germline V CDR1 and CDR2: SGHRS, YFSETQ. Written as DNA, the CDR3 is TGCGCCAGCAGCTTGGTACAGGGCCGCGAGCAGTACTTC. Encoded protein: CASSLVQGREQYF.

The genes are TRBV9 and TRBJ1-1, with D possibly TRBD1 on 5 matching bases. CDR1 SGDLS and CDR2 YYNGEE come from the germline V gene. The CDR3 runs to 14 residues. Trimming took 3 bases from V and 3 from J, leaving 12 bases between them. CDR3 sequence (DNA): TGTGCCAGCAGCGGGTTGACAGTACACACTGAAGCTTTCTTT. Its translation: CASSGLTVHTEAFF.

This clone came up once. This chain connects TRBV28 to TRBJ2-3; weak D call: TRBD1 (5 bases). Germline V gene data show CDR1 as MDHEN and CDR2 as SYDVKM. The CDR3 spans 14 residues. Between the trimmed V and J ends, which lost 3 bases and 2 bases, there was a span of 9 bases. The CDR3 loop reads CASSLGPPTDTQYF. Here the CDR3 DNA reads TGTGCCAGCAGTTTGGGGCCCCCCACAGATACGCAGTATTTT.